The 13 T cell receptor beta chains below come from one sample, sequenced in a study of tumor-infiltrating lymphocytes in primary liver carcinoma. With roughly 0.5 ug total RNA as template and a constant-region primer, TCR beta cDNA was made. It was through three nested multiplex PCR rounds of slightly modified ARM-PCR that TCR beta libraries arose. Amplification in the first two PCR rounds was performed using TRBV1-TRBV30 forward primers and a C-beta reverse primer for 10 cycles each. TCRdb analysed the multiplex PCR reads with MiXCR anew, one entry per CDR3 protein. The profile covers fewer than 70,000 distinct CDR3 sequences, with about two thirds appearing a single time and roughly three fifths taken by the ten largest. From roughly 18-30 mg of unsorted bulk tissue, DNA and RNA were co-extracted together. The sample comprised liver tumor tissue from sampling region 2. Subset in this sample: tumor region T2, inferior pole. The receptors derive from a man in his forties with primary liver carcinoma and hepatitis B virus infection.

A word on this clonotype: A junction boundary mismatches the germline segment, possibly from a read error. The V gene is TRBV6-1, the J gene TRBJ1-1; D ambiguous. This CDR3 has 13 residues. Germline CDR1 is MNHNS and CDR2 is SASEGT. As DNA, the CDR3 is TGTGCCAGCAGTGTCTCACTCAATACTGATGCTTTCTTT. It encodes CASSVSLNTDAFF.

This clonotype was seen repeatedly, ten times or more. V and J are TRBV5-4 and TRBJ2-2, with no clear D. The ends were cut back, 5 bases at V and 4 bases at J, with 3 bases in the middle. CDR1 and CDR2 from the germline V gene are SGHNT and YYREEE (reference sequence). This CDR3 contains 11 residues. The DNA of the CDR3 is TGTGCCAGCAGTTCCACCGGGGAGCTGTTTTTT. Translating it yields CASSSTGELFF.

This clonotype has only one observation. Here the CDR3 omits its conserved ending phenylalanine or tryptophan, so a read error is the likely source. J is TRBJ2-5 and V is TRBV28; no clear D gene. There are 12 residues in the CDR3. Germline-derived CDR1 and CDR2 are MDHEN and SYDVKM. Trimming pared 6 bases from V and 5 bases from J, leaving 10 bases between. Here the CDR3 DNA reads TGTGCCAGCAGGGGATTAGGGGAGACCCAGTACTAT. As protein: CASRGLGETQYY.

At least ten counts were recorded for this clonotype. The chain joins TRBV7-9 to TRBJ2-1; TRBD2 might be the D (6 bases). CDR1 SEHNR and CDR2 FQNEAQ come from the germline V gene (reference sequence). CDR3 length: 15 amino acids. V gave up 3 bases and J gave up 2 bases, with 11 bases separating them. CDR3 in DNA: TGTGCCAGCAGCTTCCGCGGAGGGGCCTACAATGAGCAGTTCTTC. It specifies CASSFRGGAYNEQFF.

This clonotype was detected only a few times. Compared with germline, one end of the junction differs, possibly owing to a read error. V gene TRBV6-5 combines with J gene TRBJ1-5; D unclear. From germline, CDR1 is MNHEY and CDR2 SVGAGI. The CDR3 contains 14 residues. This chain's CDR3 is CASGYAPNDRPQHF. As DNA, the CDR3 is TGTGCCAGCGGTTACGCTCCGAACGATCGGCCCCAGCATTTT.

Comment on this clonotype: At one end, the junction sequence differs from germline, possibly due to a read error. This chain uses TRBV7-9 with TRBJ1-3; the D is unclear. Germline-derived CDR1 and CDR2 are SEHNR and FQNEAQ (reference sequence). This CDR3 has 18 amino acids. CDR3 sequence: CASSLAELALRSGITIYF. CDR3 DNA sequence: TGTGCCAGCAGCTTAGCGGAATTAGCCCTCCGCTCTGGAATCACCATATATTTT.

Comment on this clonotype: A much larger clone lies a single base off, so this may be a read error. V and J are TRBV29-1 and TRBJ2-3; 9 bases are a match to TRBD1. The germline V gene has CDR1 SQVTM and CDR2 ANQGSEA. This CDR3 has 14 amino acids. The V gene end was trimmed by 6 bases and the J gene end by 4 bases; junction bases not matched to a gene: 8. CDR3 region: CSVRGTGNSDTQYF. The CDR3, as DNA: TGCAGCGTGAGGGGGACAGGGAATTCAGATACGCAGTATTTT.

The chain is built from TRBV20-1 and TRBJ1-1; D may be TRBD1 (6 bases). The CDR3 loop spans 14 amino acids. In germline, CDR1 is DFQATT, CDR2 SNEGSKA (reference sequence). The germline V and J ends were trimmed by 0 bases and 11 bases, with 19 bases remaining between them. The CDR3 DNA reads TGCAGTGCTAGAGAGGGGGGGAACAGGGTCGGGGCTTTCTTT. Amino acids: CSAREGGNRVGAFF.

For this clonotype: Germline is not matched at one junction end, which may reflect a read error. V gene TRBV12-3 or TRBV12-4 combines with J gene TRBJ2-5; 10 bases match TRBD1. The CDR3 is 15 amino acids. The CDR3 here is CVSSSGTGDQETQYF. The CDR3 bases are TGTGTCAGCAGTTCCGGGACAGGGGACCAAGAGACCCAGTACTTC.

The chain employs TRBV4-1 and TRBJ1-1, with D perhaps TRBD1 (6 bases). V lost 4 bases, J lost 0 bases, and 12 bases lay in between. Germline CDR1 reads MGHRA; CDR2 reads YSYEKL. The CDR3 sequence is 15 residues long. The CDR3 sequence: CASSLGGDMNTEAFF. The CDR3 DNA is TGCGCCAGCAGCCTAGGCGGGGACATGAACACTGAAGCTTTCTTT.

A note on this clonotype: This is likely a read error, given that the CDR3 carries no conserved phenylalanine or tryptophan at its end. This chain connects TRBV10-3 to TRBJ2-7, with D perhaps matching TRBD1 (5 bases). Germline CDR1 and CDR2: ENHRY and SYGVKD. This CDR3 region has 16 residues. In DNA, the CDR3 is TGTGCTATCAGTGAGATCAGACAGAAGAGAGCTTACGAGCAGTACTTG. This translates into CAISEIRQKRAYEQYL.

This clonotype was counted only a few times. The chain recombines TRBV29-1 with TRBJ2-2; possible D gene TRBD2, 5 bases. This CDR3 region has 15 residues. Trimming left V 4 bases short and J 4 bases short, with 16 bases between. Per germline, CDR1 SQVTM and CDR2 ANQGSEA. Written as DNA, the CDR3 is TGCAGCGTTGTTCTAGTGGGAGCCTTCACCGGGGAGCTGTTTTTT. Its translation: CSVVLVGAFTGELFF.

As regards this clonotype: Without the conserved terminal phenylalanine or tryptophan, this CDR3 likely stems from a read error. The CDR3 spells CASSYSEETGDEQFI. In DNA form, the CDR3 reads TGTGCCAGCAGTTACTCTGAAGAGACGGGAGATGAGCAGTTCATC. The chain joins TRBV6-6 to TRBJ2-1; tentatively, D is TRBD2 (6 bases). Germline CDR1 reads MNHNY; CDR2 reads SVGAGI (reference sequence). V was clipped by 0 bases and J by 8 bases, with 14 bases between them. The CDR3 is made up of 15 amino acids.